The present TCR beta chain was sequenced within a study of blood T cell repertoires in COVID-19. The V and J ends lost 2 bases and 6 bases respectively, with 5 bases between them. CDR1 MDHEN and CDR2 SYDVKM come from the germline V gene. There are 12 residues in the CDR3. How the authors handled the data: Estimated nucleated cell counts came from reference gene primer amplification. The table came from immunoSEQ multiplex PCR; TCRdb's copy has only in-frame clones and leaves some out. The V and J calls and the clone size are those of that table, but D and trimming were determined from the DNA. The sample lists about 210,000 clones, roughly nine tenths seen once, with 1.2% in the top ten.

The chain uses TRBV28 and TRBJ2-1; D ambiguous. Source material: peripheral blood. The TCR was taken from a man aged 25 to 45 with acute or convalescent COVID-19. This CDR3 reads CASSLRVNEQFF. The CDR3 coding sequence is TGTGCCAGCAGTTTAAGAGTCAATGAGCAGTTCTTC. The full variable domain, its missing parts supplied by reference TRBV28 and TRBJ2-1, is DVKVTQSSRYLVKRTGEKVFLECVQDMDHENMFWYRQDPGLGLRLIYFSYDVKMKEKGDIPEGYSVSREKKERFSLILESASTNQTSMYLCASSLRVNEQFFGPGTRLTVL.